The 9 T cell receptor beta chains given below trace back to one sample, sequenced in a study of blood T cell repertoires in COVID-19. The data were produced by immunoSEQ multiplex PCR, yet TCRdb's version contains in-frame clones alone and is incomplete. Of about 190,000 clones detected, 70% to 90% appear once; the ten largest clones hold almost 5%. Material for sequencing was peripheral blood. Every receptor here comes from a woman aged 80 or older with acute or convalescent COVID-19.

The V gene is TRBV7-9, the J gene TRBJ1-2; D may be TRBD1 (5 bases). V shed 2 bases and J shed 7 bases, with 23 bases lying between them. The CDR3 runs 17 residues. CDR1 SEHNR and CDR2 FQNEAQ come from the germline V gene (reference sequence). CDR3 in amino acids: CASSLRAGLLIISGYTF. The CDR3 DNA follows: TGTGCCAGCAGCTTACGGGCAGGGCTATTGATTATATCTGGCTACACCTTC.

CDR3 sequence (DNA): TGTGCCAGCAGTTACCAGGTGAACACTGAAGCTTTCTTT. Residues: CASSYQVNTEAFF. The chain is built from TRBV6-2 or TRBV6-3 and TRBJ1-1; D not certain. Trimming removed 2 bases at V and 0 bases at J, with 4 bases between. The germline V gene encodes CDR1 MNHEY and CDR2 SVGEGT. This CDR3 has 13 amino acids.

This sequence joins TRBV27 and TRBJ2-1; 8 bases map to TRBD1. The CDR3 contains 15 residues. Germline CDR1 MNHEY, CDR2 SMNVEV (reference sequence). V lost 5 bases, J lost 5 bases, and 8 bases stayed unmatched. The DNA for the CDR3 is TGTGCCAGCAGTCCCTCCTGGACAGGGAACAATGAGCAGTTCTTC. Translating gives CASSPSWTGNNEQFF.

This clone was detected only a few times. This chain's CDR3 is CASSATGAGNTIYF. CDR3 nucleotides: TGTGCCAGCAGCGCGACAGGGGCTGGAAACACCATATATTTT. This sequence joins TRBV9 and TRBJ1-3, with TRBD1 matching 8 bases. CDR3 length: 14 residues. J was trimmed by 2 bases and V by 3 bases; bases with no gene match: 1. CDR1 is SGDLS and CDR2 is YYNGEE in the germline V gene.

The CDR3 bases are TGTGCCAGCAGTTCCGGACCCGGGACAGGGGTTGAAGAGACCCAGTACTTC. It specifies CASSSGPGTGVEETQYF. The rearrangement uses TRBV28 and TRBJ2-5, with 10 nucleotides matching TRBD1. In germline, CDR1 is MDHEN, CDR2 SYDVKM. With 4 bases clipped from V and 3 bases from J, the junction kept 11 bases outside the gene matches. This CDR3 has 17 amino acids.

The V gene is TRBV18, the J gene TRBJ2-3; no definite D call. The CDR3 is 14 residues long. The V end lost 2 bases, the J end lost 0 bases, and 6 bases lay between the germline ends. The V gene's germline CDR1 is KGHSH and CDR2 LQKENI. The CDR3: CASSPISSTDTQYF. For the CDR3, the DNA is TGTGCCAGCTCACCAATTTCTAGCACAGATACGCAGTATTTT.

The chain joins TRBV6-5 to TRBJ2-5; 7 nucleotides match TRBD1. In germline, CDR1 is MNHEY, CDR2 SVGAGI. J lost 6 bases, V lost 2 bases, and 9 bases had no gene match. CDR3 length: 15 residues. The CDR3 spells CASSYGSGGRKTQYF. The DNA for the CDR3 is TGTGCCAGCAGTTACGGGTCAGGGGGAAGGAAGACCCAGTACTTC.

The chain employs TRBV18 and TRBJ2-1; 11 bases fit TRBD2. The germline gives CDR1 KGHSH, CDR2 LQKENI. V dropped 1 base and J dropped 4; count of bases not matched to a gene: 0. The CDR3 consists of 15 residues. CDR3 DNA: TGTGCCAGCTCACCACTAGCGGGGGGGTACAATGAGCAGTTCTTC. This codes for CASSPLAGGYNEQFF. The full variable domain, its missing parts supplied by reference TRBV18 and TRBJ2-1, is NAGVMQNPRHLVRRRGQEARLRCSPMKGHSHVYWYRQLPEEGLKFMVYLQKENIIDESGMPKERFSAEFPKEGPSILRIQQVVRGDSAAYFCASSPLAGGYNEQFFGPGTRLTVL.

This clone has just a few counts. The chain is built from TRBV19 and TRBJ1-2; D not resolved. Germline lookup yields CDR1 LNHDA and CDR2 SQIVND (reference sequence). The CDR3 length is 12 residues. V lost 5 bases and J 1 base, leaving 5 bases between the germline ends. The CDR3 spells CASSLLNYGYTF. In DNA form, the CDR3 reads TGTGCCAGTAGTTTACTTAACTATGGCTACACCTTC.